What follows are 30 T cell receptor beta chains derived from one specimen sequenced in a study of OX40 agonist ivuxolimab in advanced cancers. Sequencing was performed with immunoSEQ multiplex PCR; in TCRdb, only in-frame clones are kept and a portion is missing. The table records nearly 55,000 clones, approximately 90% of them present only once. Material: CD4+ or CD8+ T cells sorted from blood, obtained in a trial of the OX40 agonist ivuxolimab. These receptors were taken from an adult with an advanced solid tumor such as melanoma, head and neck, liver or kidney cancer.

Only a few counts were recorded for this clone. V usage is TRBV4-2 and J usage is TRBJ1-2; 7 nucleotides align to TRBD1. The germline gives CDR1 LGHNA, CDR2 YNFKEQ. V was pared by 2 bases and J by 8 bases, with 8 bases of the junction left unmatched. The CDR3 consists of 14 residues. The CDR3 coding sequence is TGTGCCAGCAGCCAAACGGAGGGGGCGAAGGGCTACACCTTC. Translation: CASSQTEGAKGYTF.

For the CDR3, the DNA is TGTGCCAGCAGCTTGGCTTTATTCGGGAGTGGGGACACCATATATTTT. This encodes CASSLALFGSGDTIYF. The chain uses TRBV5-6 and TRBJ1-3; D unresolved. V dropped 0 bases and J dropped 8 bases, with 18 bases sitting between them. CDR1 SGHDT and CDR2 YYEEEE come from the germline V gene. The CDR3 covers 16 residues.

The rearrangement uses TRBV4-2 and TRBJ1-5, with 9 bases that match TRBD1. The V gene's germline CDR1 is LGHNA and CDR2 YNFKEQ. The CDR3 length is 15 residues. V gave up 3 bases and J gave up 4 bases; unmatched junction bases: 4. This CDR3 reads CASSHRQGGNQPQHF. The CDR3 DNA follows: TGTGCCAGCAGCCACCGACAGGGGGGTAATCAGCCCCAGCATTTT.

This clone was recorded only once. CDR3 coding DNA: TGTGCCAGCTCACCACGGGAGGAGAATCAGCCCCAGCATTTT. It specifies CASSPREENQPQHF. V usage is TRBV18 and J usage is TRBJ1-5; no clear D gene. The length of the CDR3 is 14 residues. V gave up 1 base and J gave up 4 bases, with 8 bases separating them. Germline-derived CDR1 and CDR2 are KGHSH and LQKENI.

DNA for the CDR3: TGTGCCAGCAGCCCGGACGGACTCACAGATACGCAGTATTTT. This translates into CASSPDGLTDTQYF. The gene calls are TRBV7-9 and TRBJ2-3; D perhaps matches TRBD2 (5 bases). Trimming took 5 bases from V and 2 from J, leaving 11 bases between them. This CDR3 is built from 14 residues. Germline CDR1 is SEHNR and CDR2 is FQNEAQ (reference sequence). Full variable domain (rest looked up from reference TRBV7-9 and TRBJ2-3): DTGVSQNPRHKITKRGQNVTFRCDPISEHNRLYWYRQTLGQGPEFLTYFQNEAQLEKSRLLSDRFSAERPKGSFSTLEIQRTEQGDSAMYLCASSPDGLTDTQYFGPGTRLTVL.

The genes are TRBV28 and TRBJ2-7, with 7 bases matching TRBD1. The ends lost 8 bases at V and 2 bases at J; junction bases unmatched: 3. Germline CDR1 is MDHEN and CDR2 is SYDVKM. The CDR3 contains 12 residues. Here the CDR3 DNA reads TGTGCCAGCCTAGGGGGCACCTACGAGCAGTACTTC. Translated: CASLGGTYEQYF.

The V call is TRBV5-1, the J call TRBJ2-7; unclear D gene. The CDR3 length is 15 residues. Germline CDR1 reads SGHRS; CDR2 reads YFSETQ. Trimming pared 4 bases from V and 0 bases from J, leaving 14 bases between. The CDR3 loop is CASSEPRASSYEQYF. The CDR3 DNA reads as TGCGCCAGCAGCGAACCCCGGGCCTCCTCCTACGAGCAGTACTTC.

CDR3 in DNA: TGCGCCAGCAGCCAACAAGATACCGGGACAGGCCACAGGGAGCAGTTCTTC. Its protein is CASSQQDTGTGHREQFF. The chain has TRBV4-1 and TRBJ2-1, with 8 bases fitting TRBD1. The CDR3 is 17 amino acids. Germline V gene data show CDR1 as MGHRA and CDR2 as YSYEKL. V lost 2 bases, J lost 10 bases, and 16 bases stayed unmatched.

J is TRBJ2-7 and V is TRBV6-6; TRBD1 matches 7 bases. The V and J ends lost 6 bases and 4 bases, in that order; junction bases with no gene match: 9. CDR1 is MNHNY, CDR2 SVGAGI, per germline (reference sequence). CDR3 size: 14 residues. The chain's CDR3 is CASRQQGSSYEQYF. DNA of the CDR3: TGTGCCAGCAGGCAACAGGGGTCCTCGTACGAGCAGTACTTC.

This clone has only one observation. The chain recombines TRBV6-1 with TRBJ2-7; 8 bases match TRBD1. CDR3 size: 15 residues. Trimming at V came to 7 bases and at J to 0 bases, leaving 8 bases not matched to a gene. Per germline, CDR1 MNHNS and CDR2 SASEGT. The CDR3 loop is CASTGGADLSYEQYF. CDR3 sequence (DNA): TGTGCCAGCACAGGGGGCGCCGACCTCTCCTACGAGCAGTACTTC.

V gene TRBV7-2 combines with J gene TRBJ2-3; a possible D gene is TRBD1 (6 bases). Germline V gene sequence: CDR1 SGHTA, CDR2 FQGNSA. The CDR3 is 17 residues long. The V and J ends lost 1 base and 4 bases respectively, with 18 bases between them. In DNA, the CDR3 is TGTGCCAGCAGCTTAGGGGCCGTGGGGGCACGGGCAGATACGCAGTATTTT. This codes for CASSLGAVGARADTQYF.

This chain uses TRBV7-8 with TRBJ1-5, with TRBD1 as a possible D gene (5 bases). V dropped 4 bases and J dropped 4 bases, with 14 bases sitting between them. CDR1 is SGHVS, CDR2 FQNEAQ, per germline. The CDR3 has 15 amino acids. CDR3 bases: TGTGCCAGCAGCTCCACGGGACGTATAAATCAGCCCCAGCATTTT. Translated, it gives CASSSTGRINQPQHF.

This clone occurred once. This chain uses TRBV6-5 with TRBJ2-3, with TRBD2 as a possible D gene (6 bases). The CDR3 length is 13 residues. Per the germline V gene, CDR1 is MNHEY and CDR2 is SVGAGI. V lost 3 bases, J lost 3 bases, and 7 bases lay in between. CDR3 sequence (DNA): TGTGCCAGCAGTTATGCGGGGACAGATACGCAGTATTTT. Translation: CASSYAGTDTQYF.

This sequence joins TRBV11-2 and TRBJ2-7; D possibly corresponds to TRBD2 (5 bases). The CDR3 has 13 amino acids. Germline values: CDR1 SGHAT, CDR2 FQNNGV. Trimming pared 7 bases from V and 3 bases from J, leaving 13 bases between. The CDR3 coding sequence is TGTGCCAGCACCCCTACCGGGATCTACGAGCAGTACTTC. It codes for CASTPTGIYEQYF.

The chain employs TRBV5-8 and TRBJ2-5; D is uncertain. CDR1 is SGHTS and CDR2 is YDEGEE in the germline V gene. The CDR3 totals 15 residues. The V end lost 0 bases, the J end lost 5 bases, and 14 bases lay between the germline ends. The CDR3: CASSLGVGDMETQYF. CDR3 nucleotides: TGTGCCAGCAGCTTGGGGGTTGGGGATATGGAGACCCAGTACTTC. The variable domain in full, with the rest retrieved from reference TRBV5-8 and TRBJ2-5, is EAGVTQSPTHLIKTRGQQATLRCSPISGHTSVYWYQQALGLGLQFLLWYDEGEERNRGNFPPRFSGRQFPNYSSELNVNALELEDSALYLCASSLGVGDMETQYFGPGTRLLVL.

V and J are TRBV30 and TRBJ2-5; 7 bases map to TRBD1. Germline lookup yields CDR1 GTSNPN and CDR2 SVGIG (reference sequence). The CDR3 loop spans 13 amino acids. With 4 bases clipped from V and 5 bases from J, the junction kept 7 bases outside the gene matches. The CDR3 DNA reads as TGTGCCTGGAATAGGGGGCGCTTGGAGACCCAGTACTTC. Amino acid sequence: CAWNRGRLETQYF.

The chain carries TRBV11-2 and TRBJ2-7, with TRBD2 matching 7 bases. Trimming removed 5 bases from V and 2 bases from J; junction bases left unmatched: 3. The CDR3 contains 13 residues. In germline, CDR1 is SGHAT, CDR2 FQNNGV. CDR3 loop: CASSLGLTYEQYF. The CDR3 DNA reads TGTGCCAGCAGCCTGGGACTAACCTACGAGCAGTACTTC.

The chain has TRBV7-6 and TRBJ2-1; maybe TRBD2 (5 bases). There are 15 residues in the CDR3. The V end lost 5 bases, the J end lost 7 bases, and 18 bases lay between the germline ends. CDR1 and CDR2 from the germline V gene are SGHVS and FNYEAQ. The CDR3 spells CASSLNYGGANEQFF. The CDR3 DNA sequence: TGTGCCAGCAGCCTCAATTACGGAGGAGCAAATGAGCAGTTCTTC.

This chain links TRBV6-5 with TRBJ2-5; the match to TRBD1 covers 9 bases. CDR3 length equals 15 residues. V trimming: 6 bases; J trimming: 4 bases; junction bases outside the gene matches: 9. CDR1 and CDR2 (germline): MNHEY, SVGAGI. CDR3 in DNA: TGTGCCAGCAGAACAGGGACAGGGCAGGGAGAGACCCAGTACTTC. Translated: CASRTGTGQGETQYF.

The V and J genes are TRBV5-6 and TRBJ2-1, with D unresolved. Trimming pared 7 bases from V and 5 bases from J, leaving 16 bases between. CDR1 is SGHDT and CDR2 is YYEEEE in the germline V gene. The CDR3 consists of 14 residues. The CDR3 region has the DNA TGTGCCAGCTGTAGGCGTGGAAGGGACAATGAGCAGTTCTTC. Translating gives CASCRRGRDNEQFF.

The count of this clone is one. This rearrangement joins TRBV5-1 to TRBJ2-3; unclear D gene. Trimming removed 0 bases from V and 1 base from J, with 6 bases in between. From germline, CDR1 is SGHRS and CDR2 YFSETQ. The CDR3 has 14 amino acids. In nucleotides, the CDR3 is TGCGCCAGCAGCTTGGGAGGCGGCACAGATACGCAGTATTTT. Translation gives CASSLGGGTDTQYF.

CDR3: CASSFGARGSADTQYF. The CDR3 DNA is TGTGCCAGCAGCTTCGGGGCCAGGGGAAGCGCAGATACGCAGTATTTT. V is TRBV7-3 and J is TRBJ2-3; TRBD1 might be the D (6 bases). V was clipped by 3 bases and J by 4 bases, with 17 bases between them. Germline CDR1 and CDR2: SGHTA and FQGTGA. The CDR3 extends over 16 amino acids.

This rearrangement joins TRBV7-8 to TRBJ2-2; no definite D call. The CDR3 totals 13 residues. CDR1 and CDR2 (germline): SGHVS, FQNEAQ. Trimming pared 4 bases from V and 7 bases from J, leaving 10 bases between. The CDR3 DNA reads as TGTGCCAGCAGCTACCCTCTAGGCGGGGAGCTGTTTTTT. It is translated as CASSYPLGGELFF.

The rearrangement uses TRBV7-8 and TRBJ2-5, with D uncertain. Germline V gives CDR1 SGHVS, CDR2 FQNEAQ. CDR3 length: 10 amino acids. The V end lost 5 bases, the J end lost 5 bases, and 3 bases lay between the germline ends. DNA for the CDR3: TGTGCCAGCAGCCGGGAGACCCAGTACTTC. It yields the protein CASSRETQYF.

This sequence joins TRBV6-1 and TRBJ2-1; 13 positions agree with TRBD2. Germline CDR1 reads MNHNS; CDR2 reads SASEGT. V lost 6 bases and J lost 7; bases outside the gene matches: 3. The CDR3 is 14 amino acids. In nucleotides, the CDR3 is TGTGCCAGCAGGGGACTAGCGGGGTGGAATGAGCAGTTCTTC. It is translated as CASRGLAGWNEQFF.

The rearrangement joins TRBV7-6 to TRBJ2-3; 11 nucleotides agree with TRBD2. This CDR3 has 16 residues. CDR1 and CDR2 (germline): SGHVS, FNYEAQ. The V gene end was trimmed by 3 bases and the J gene end by 2 bases; junction bases not matched to a gene: 4. The CDR3: CASSFGTSGTTDTQYF. The CDR3 DNA follows: TGTGCCAGCAGCTTCGGGACTAGCGGAACCACAGATACGCAGTATTTT. Variable domain in full (rest from reference TRBV7-6 and TRBJ2-3): GAGVSQSPRYKVTKRGQDVALRCDPISGHVSLYWYRQALGQGPEFLTYFNYEAQQDKSGLPNDRFSAERPEGSISTLTIQRTEQRDSAMYRCASSFGTSGTTDTQYFGPGTRLTVL.

This chain uses TRBV18 with TRBJ2-5; tentative D call: TRBD1 (6 bases). CDR1 is KGHSH and CDR2 is LQKENI in the germline V gene. This CDR3 has 15 amino acids. Deletions cut 2 bases from V and 5 bases from J, with 15 bases between. CDR3 sequence (DNA): TGTGCCAGCTCACCAGGACAGCCACCAGGGGAGACCCAGTACTTC. This translates into CASSPGQPPGETQYF.

The CDR3 coding sequence is TGTGCCAGCTCACCAGGACGAACAACAAGCTATGGCTACACCTTC. The encoded protein is CASSPGRTTSYGYTF. The chain uses TRBV18 and TRBJ1-2, with D hard to call. Germline lookup yields CDR1 KGHSH and CDR2 LQKENI. The CDR3 contains 15 residues. V dropped 2 bases and J dropped 4 bases, with 14 bases sitting between them.

This rearrangement joins TRBV2 to TRBJ2-7, with D possibly matching TRBD1 (6 bases). The ends were cut back, 7 bases at V and 6 bases at J, with 10 bases in the middle. The CDR3 covers 11 residues. The germline V gene has CDR1 SNHLY and CDR2 FYNNEI. The CDR3 DNA reads as TGTGCCAGCACCGAGGGGGTCGAGCAGTACTTC. This gives the protein CASTEGVEQYF.

This clone showed up just once. The chain recombines TRBV11-2 with TRBJ2-1; possibly TRBD1 or TRBD2 for D (5 bases each). The V gene lost 5 bases and the J gene lost 8 bases, with 19 bases spanning the gap. CDR1 is SGHAT, CDR2 FQNNGV, per germline. The CDR3 sequence is 15 residues long. Here the CDR3 reads CASSTRGPGADEQFF. CDR3 coding DNA: TGTGCCAGCAGCACCCGCGGACCCGGGGCGGATGAGCAGTTCTTC.